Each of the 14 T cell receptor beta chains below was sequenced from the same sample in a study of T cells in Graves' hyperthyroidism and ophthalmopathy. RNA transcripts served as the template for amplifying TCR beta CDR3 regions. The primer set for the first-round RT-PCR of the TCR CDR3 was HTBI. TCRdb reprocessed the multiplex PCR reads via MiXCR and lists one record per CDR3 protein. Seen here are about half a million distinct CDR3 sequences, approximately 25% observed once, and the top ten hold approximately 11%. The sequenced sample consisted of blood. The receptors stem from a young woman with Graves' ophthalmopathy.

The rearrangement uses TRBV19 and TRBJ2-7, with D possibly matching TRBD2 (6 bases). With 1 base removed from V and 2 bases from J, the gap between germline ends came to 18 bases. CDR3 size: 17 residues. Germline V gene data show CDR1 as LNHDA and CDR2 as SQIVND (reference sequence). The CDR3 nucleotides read TGTGCCAGTAGTATAGGACTGAAGCGGGTCACAACCTACGAGCAGTACTTC. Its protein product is CASSIGLKRVTTYEQYF.

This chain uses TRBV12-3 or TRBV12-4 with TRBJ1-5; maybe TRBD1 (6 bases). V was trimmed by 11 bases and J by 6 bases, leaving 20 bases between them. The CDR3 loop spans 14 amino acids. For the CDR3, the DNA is TGTGCCCCAGGTACCCCGACAGGCGGTCAGCCCCAGCATTTT. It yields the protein CAPGTPTGGQPQHF.

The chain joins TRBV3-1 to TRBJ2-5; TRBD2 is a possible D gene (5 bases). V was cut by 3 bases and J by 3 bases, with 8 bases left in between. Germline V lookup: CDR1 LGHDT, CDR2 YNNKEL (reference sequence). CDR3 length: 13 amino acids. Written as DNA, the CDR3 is TGTGCCAGCAGCCATCCGGGAAAAGAGACCCAGTACTTC. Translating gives CASSHPGKETQYF.

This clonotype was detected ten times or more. The CDR3 nucleotides read TGCGCCAGCAGCGCCGGACAGGGGGCCTATGGCTACACCTTC. This gives the protein CASSAGQGAYGYTF. This sequence joins TRBV4-3 and TRBJ1-2, with 11 bases matching TRBD1. V lost 5 bases and J lost 4; bases outside the gene matches: 3. The germline V gene encodes CDR1 LGHNA and CDR2 YSLEER. This CDR3 contains 14 residues.

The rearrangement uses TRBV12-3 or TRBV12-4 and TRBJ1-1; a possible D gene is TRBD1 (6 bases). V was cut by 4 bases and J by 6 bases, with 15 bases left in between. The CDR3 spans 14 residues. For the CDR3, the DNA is TGTGCCAGCAGTTCTTTCGATCAGGGGTCTGAAGCTTTCTTT. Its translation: CASSSFDQGSEAFF.

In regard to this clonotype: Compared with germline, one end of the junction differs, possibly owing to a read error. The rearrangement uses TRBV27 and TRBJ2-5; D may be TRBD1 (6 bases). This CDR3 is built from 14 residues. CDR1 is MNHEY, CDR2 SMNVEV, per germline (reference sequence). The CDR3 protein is CASSSTVLRGTKYF. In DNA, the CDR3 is TGTGCCAGCAGTTCCACGGTTTTAAGGGGGACCAAGTACTTC.

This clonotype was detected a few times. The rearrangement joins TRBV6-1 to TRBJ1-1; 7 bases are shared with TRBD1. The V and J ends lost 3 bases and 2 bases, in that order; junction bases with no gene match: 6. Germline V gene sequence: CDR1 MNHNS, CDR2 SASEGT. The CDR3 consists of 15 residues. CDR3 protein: CASSETGQVNTEAFF. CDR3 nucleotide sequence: TGTGCCAGCAGTGAGACAGGGCAGGTCAACACTGAAGCTTTCTTT.

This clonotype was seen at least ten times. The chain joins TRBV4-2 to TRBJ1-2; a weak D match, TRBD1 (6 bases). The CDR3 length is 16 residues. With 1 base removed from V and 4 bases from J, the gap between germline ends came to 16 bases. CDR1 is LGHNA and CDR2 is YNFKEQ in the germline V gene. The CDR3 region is CASSQVQGLEFYGYTF. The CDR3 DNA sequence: TGTGCCAGCAGCCAAGTCCAGGGGCTGGAATTCTATGGCTACACCTTC.

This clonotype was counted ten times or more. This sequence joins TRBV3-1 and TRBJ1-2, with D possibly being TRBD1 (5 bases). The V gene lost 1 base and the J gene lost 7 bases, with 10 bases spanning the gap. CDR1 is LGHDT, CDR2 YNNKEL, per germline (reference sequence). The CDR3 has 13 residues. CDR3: CASSQAVQGGYTF. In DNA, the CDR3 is TGTGCCAGCAGCCAAGCGGTGCAGGGTGGCTACACCTTC.

The CDR3 loop is CVIRGLSSYEQYF. The CDR3 DNA is TGTGTCATCCGGGGCCTCAGCTCCTACGAGCAGTACTTC. The rearrangement uses TRBV6-1 and TRBJ2-7, with D perhaps TRBD1 or TRBD2 (5 bases each). Germline V lookup: CDR1 MNHNS, CDR2 SASEGT. The CDR3 length is 13 residues.

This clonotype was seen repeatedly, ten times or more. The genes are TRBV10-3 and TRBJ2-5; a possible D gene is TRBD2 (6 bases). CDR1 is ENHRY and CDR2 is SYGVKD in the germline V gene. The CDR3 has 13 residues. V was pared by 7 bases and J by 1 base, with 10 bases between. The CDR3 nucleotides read TGTGCCATCACGGCGGGGTTCCAAGAGACCCAGTACTTC. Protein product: CAITAGFQETQYF.

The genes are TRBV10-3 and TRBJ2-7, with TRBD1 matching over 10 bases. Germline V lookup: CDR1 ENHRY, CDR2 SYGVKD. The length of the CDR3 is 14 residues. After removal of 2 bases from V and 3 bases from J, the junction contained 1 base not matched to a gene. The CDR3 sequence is CAISERTGGYEQYF. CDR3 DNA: TGTGCCATCAGTGAGCGGACAGGGGGCTACGAGCAGTACTTC.

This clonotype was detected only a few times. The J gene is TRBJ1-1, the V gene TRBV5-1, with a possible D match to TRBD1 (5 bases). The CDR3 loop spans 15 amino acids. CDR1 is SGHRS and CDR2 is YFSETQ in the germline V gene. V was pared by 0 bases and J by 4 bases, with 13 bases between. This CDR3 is CASSLAGPGSTEAFF. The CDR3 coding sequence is TGCGCCAGCAGCTTGGCGGGTCCAGGGAGCACTGAAGCTTTCTTT. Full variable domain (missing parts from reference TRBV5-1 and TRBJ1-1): KAGVTQTPRYLIKTRGQQVTLSCSPISGHRSVSWYQQTPGQGLQFLFEYFSETQRNKGNFPGRFSGRQFSNSRSEMNVSTLELGDSALYLCASSLAGPGSTEAFFGQGTRLTVV.

The CDR3 bases are TGTGCCAGCAGTGTAGCGGTACGTGCGGAGACCCAGTACTTC. Translated, it gives CASSVAVRAETQYF. This rearrangement joins TRBV6-1 to TRBJ2-5; maybe TRBD2 (6 bases). Germline V gives CDR1 MNHNS, CDR2 SASEGT. The CDR3 has 14 amino acids. Trimming took off 4 bases at V and 5 bases at J, with 14 bases between the two ends.